These 9 T cell receptor beta chains came from one sample sequenced in a study of CD8 T cells in ankylosing spondylitis. In TCRdb, the 5' RACE reads were re-called with MiXCR into one record per CDR3 protein. The data show hundreds of thousands of distinct CDR3 sequences, 20% seen once. The specimen was blood, either unsorted or a sorted T cell fraction (not recorded which). Receptors originate from a male donor with ankylosing spondylitis or in good health (not recorded which).

This clonotype was observed at least ten times. The CDR3 DNA reads as TGTGCCACCAGCCTCCGGACAGGGATGGGCAATCAGCCCCAGCATTTT. Its protein product is CATSLRTGMGNQPQHF. The chain links TRBV15 to TRBJ1-5, with 8 positions matching TRBD1. In germline, CDR1 is LNHNV, CDR2 YYDKDF (reference sequence). The CDR3 runs to 16 residues. The trim removed 5 bases at V and 2 bases at J, leaving 8 bases unmatched.

This clonotype has at least ten counts. The chain carries TRBV29-1 and TRBJ1-1, with D possibly TRBD1 on 6 matching bases. CDR1 and CDR2 from the germline V gene are SQVTM and ANQGSEA. This CDR3 contains 12 residues. V lost 7 bases to trimming and J lost 5 bases, with 14 bases between them. CDR3 bases: TGCAGCGCTTCGGGGGCGAATACTGAAGCTTTCTTT. It yields the protein CSASGANTEAFF.

This clonotype appeared a few times. CDR3 amino acids: CASSYSLGIRYF. CDR3 coding DNA: TGTGCCAGCAGTTACAGTCTGGGGATTAGGTACTTC. The chain employs TRBV6-5 and TRBJ2-4; D gene unclear. CDR3 length: 12 amino acids. Trimming left V 2 bases short and J 15 bases short, with 14 bases between. Germline lookup yields CDR1 MNHEY and CDR2 SVGAGI.

The chain has TRBV20-1 and TRBJ1-5, with a possible D match to TRBD1 (5 bases). The CDR3 totals 12 residues. Germline CDR1 DFQATT, CDR2 SNEGSKA (reference sequence). The V end was cut by 0 bases, the J end by 5 bases, with 5 bases between. CDR3: CSAREGHQPQHF. DNA for the CDR3: TGCAGTGCTAGAGAGGGGCATCAGCCCCAGCATTTT.

In this sample, this clonotype turned up a few times. This sequence joins TRBV10-1 and TRBJ2-7, with TRBD2 matching 7 bases. The length of the CDR3 is 13 residues. Germline V gene data show CDR1 as WNHNN and CDR2 as SYGVQD (reference sequence). Unmatched junction bases numbered 5, after V lost 6 bases and J lost 3 bases. The CDR3 coding sequence is TGCGCCAGCAGCAGGACTAGTGACTACGAGCAGTACGTC. Its protein product is CASSRTSDYEQYV.

The chain links TRBV7-2 to TRBJ1-4, with a weak D call TRBD1 (6 bases). The length of the CDR3 is 17 residues. V lost 1 base and J 6 bases, leaving 18 bases between the germline ends. Germline CDR1 is SGHTA and CDR2 is FQGNSA. The CDR3 DNA reads TGTGCCAGCAGCTTAGGCTTGTGGGGGGCCCGGGATGAAAAACTGTTTTTT. Its translation is CASSLGLWGARDEKLFF.

This clonotype was counted between two and nine times. The rearrangement joins TRBV5-6 to TRBJ2-1, with TRBD2 matching over 7 bases. Looked up from germline, CDR1 is SGHDT and CDR2 is YYEEEE. The CDR3 has 15 amino acids. V was pared by 0 bases and J by 7 bases, with 7 bases of the junction left unmatched. The CDR3 DNA sequence: TGTGCCAGCAGCTTGGTGAGCGGGGCCGTTAATGAGCAGTTCTTC. Translated: CASSLVSGAVNEQFF.

As concerns this clonotype: The junction shows a germline mismatch at one end, possibly a read error. The chain carries TRBV18 and TRBJ1-4, with D unresolved. The V gene's germline CDR1 is KGHSH and CDR2 LQKENI. The CDR3 contains 12 residues. The CDR3 DNA reads as TGTGCCAGCTCACCATCAGACCTTCCTCCCTATTTT. Amino acid sequence: CASSPSDLPPYF.

This clonotype showed up many times. CDR3: CSVKTNPMADTQYF. The CDR3, as DNA: TGCAGCGTGAAGACAAATCCCATGGCAGATACGCAGTATTTT. This chain links TRBV29-1 with TRBJ2-3; D not resolved. Germline assignment: CDR1 SQVTM and CDR2 ANQGSEA. Deletions cut 6 bases from V and 4 bases from J, with 17 bases between. The CDR3 extends over 14 amino acids.